This T cell receptor beta chain emerged from a study of blood T cell repertoires in COVID-19. Study details: Researchers got acute and convalescent COVID-19 samples from the United States, Italy and Spain.

This CDR3 spans 13 amino acids. CDR1 and CDR2 (germline): MGHDK, SYGVNS. V shed 7 bases, J shed 6 bases, and the junction held 3 bases outside the gene matches. Seattle cases were enrolled at active infection and followed longitudinally. Original processing notes: Amplification with reference gene primers provided the estimates of nucleated cell counts. Libraries were prepared by immunoSEQ multiplex PCR; TCRdb keeps only in-frame clonotypes and omits some of them. D and trimming were read from the DNA, whereas the V and J calls and clone size are those reported in that table. In the table there are approximately 530,000 clones, around nine tenths of which are singletons.

The chain links TRBV25-1 to TRBJ1-4; TRBD1 matches at 9 bases. The sequenced material came from peripheral blood. This TCR was recovered from a woman aged 45-65 years with COVID-19, enrolled during active disease. CDR3 in DNA: TGTGCCAGCACTTGGACAGGGGATGAAAAACTGTTTTTT. Translation gives CASTWTGDEKLFF.